Below, one T cell receptor (beta chain) is given with its context. Its binding antigen is unknown. Nothing much larger sits one base from this clone, and base qualities are not available. The sample belongs to a study of response to subunit inactivated influenza vaccine (dated by TCRdb to 2017 to 2018). Regarding the research as a whole: To follow how T cells responded to a trivalent subunit inactivated influenza vaccine, the researchers relied on deep quantitative profiling of the T cell receptor repertoire.

Counted from cysteine to phenylalanine, this CDR3 has 12 amino acids. The retained sequence is limited to the CDR3, 36 bases, with the frame set at the first base. CDR1 and CDR2 (DFQATT, SNEGSKA) derive from the germline V gene (reference sequence). At the junction V is shortened by 6 bases and J by 6 bases; bases outside the gene matches: 5. Overall study outcomes, separate from this receptor: The authors proposed that each seasonal influenza vaccination may bring in only a limited number of new T cells.

The library came from RT-PCR. Instrument used: Illumina HiSeq 2500. The public reads were quality trimmed at Q25 with fastp and then assembled into clones with MiXCR by TCRdb, keeping productive beta chains. Rows with one shared CDR3 protein collapse into an entry with the most common genes and DNA. The sample includes under 550,000 distinct CDR3 sequences, with around 7.9% observed a single time. About 12% of the sample lies in the top ten. The chain was built from TRBV20-1 and TRBJ2-1; 7 of the junction bases match TRBD2. The source material was PBMCs from blood, sampled roughly 24 months after vaccination. The clonotype originates from a man in his fifties or sixties who received an inactivated influenza vaccine. Donor details come from another sample of the same person, matched by shared clones. Here is the DNA: TGCAGTGCCCCCGGGACTACCAATGAGCAGTTCTTC. This gives the protein CSAPGTTNEQFF.